The clone carrying this T cell receptor (beta chain) was seen once. As yet, its antigen is unknown. This sample is drawn from a study of OX40 agonist ivuxolimab in advanced cancers. Study-wide points: Among some nonresponders, normalized T-cell clonal expansion was also low.

Libraries were prepared by immunoSEQ multiplex PCR; TCRdb keeps only in-frame clonotypes and omits some of them. Of tens of thousands of clones in the sample, about 90% were seen once. The length of the CDR3 is 15 residues. The V end lost 0 bases, the J end lost 2 bases, and 11 bases lay between the germline ends. The germline gives CDR1 KGHSH, CDR2 LQKENI. The TCR originated in an adult with an advanced solid tumor such as melanoma, head and neck, liver or kidney cancer. Sequencing used CD4+ or CD8+ T cells sorted from blood, obtained in a trial of the OX40 agonist ivuxolimab. This chain connects TRBV18 to TRBJ2-7; D possibly corresponds to TRBD2 (6 bases). This CDR3 is CASSPPAGTAYEQYF. The CDR3 DNA is TGTGCCAGCTCACCACCGGCGGGAACTGCCTACGAGCAGTACTTC.